The rows below give T cell receptor beta chains drawn from one sample of a study of response to subunit inactivated influenza vaccine. One entry per CDR3 protein results from TCRdb running MiXCR on the RT-PCR reads. The table lists 500,000 to 600,000 distinct CDR3 sequences, 6% to 9% of them singletons. The sequences come from PBMCs from blood, collected about 24 months after vaccination. Every receptor here comes from a man aged 45 to 70 who received an inactivated influenza vaccine. Each CDR3 is given with its conserved first and last residue. Fields, in order: clone size, D gene, J gene, V gene, CDR3 protein, CDR3 DNA. The D gene is left open where the match is weak. The size field is filled for only some rows; it gives once, few, many or a size class.

NA | NA | TRBJ2-3 | TRBV20-1 | CSAKKLRSDTQYF | TGCAGTGCGAAGAAATTGAGGAGTGATACGCAGTATTTT
few | TRBD2 | TRBJ2-5 | TRBV11-2 | CASSLERFGGAETQYF | TGTGCCAGCAGCTTAGAAAGGTTCGGGGGGGCTGAGACCCAGTACTTC
few | NA | TRBJ2-7 | TRBV7-8 | CASSLATPGGDYYEQYF | TGTGCCAGCAGCTTAGCGACGCCTGGCGGGGATTACTACGAGCAGTACTTC
NA | NA | TRBJ2-2 | TRBV5-1 | CASSGTTDIGELFF | TGCGCCAGCAGCGGAACGACAGACATCGGGGAGCTGTTTTTT
NA | NA | TRBJ2-1 | TRBV6-6 | CASSRSNQHNEQFF | TGTGCCAGCAGTCGCAGCAACCAGCATAATGAGCAGTTCTTC
few | NA | TRBJ2-1 | TRBV3-1 | CASSRNSGSGAYNEQFF | TGTGCCAGCAGCCGGAATAGTGGTAGCGGAGCCTACAATGAGCAGTTCTTC
NA | TRBD1 | TRBJ2-7 | TRBV28 | CASSFNFGTGSYEQYF | TGTGCCAGCAGTTTTAATTTCGGGACAGGGTCTTACGAGCAGTACTTC
few | TRBD2 | TRBJ2-3 | TRBV20-1 | CSARSMGSGSWTDTQYF | TGCAGTGCTAGATCGATGGGGAGCGGGAGTTGGACAGATACGCAGTATTTT
few | NA | TRBJ1-1 | TRBV28 | CASIPRVSTEAFF | TGTGCCAGCATCCCAAGGGTGAGCACTGAAGCTTTCTTT
NA | TRBD2 | TRBJ2-2 | TRBV20-1 | CSARLAAYTGELFF | TGCAGTGCTAGGCTAGCGGCATACACCGGGGAGCTGTTTTTT
NA | TRBD2 | TRBJ2-7 | TRBV20-1 | CSAQGRGAGGLAQYF | TGCAGTGCCCAGGGCCGTGGAGCGGGGGGCTTAGCGCAGTACTTC
few | NA | TRBJ1-6 | TRBV14 | CASSQFGNSPLHF | TGTGCCAGCAGCCAATTCGGTAATTCACCCCTCCACTTT
NA | NA | TRBJ2-3 | TRBV20-1 | CSARDGGGLRSSTDTQYF | TGCAGTGCTAGAGATGGCGGCGGCTTAAGATCTAGCACAGATACGCAGTATTTT
NA | NA | TRBJ2-7 | TRBV2 | CASSEEELGEQYF | TGTGCCAGCAGTGAGGAGGAACTGGGCGAGCAGTACTTC
NA | NA | TRBJ2-5 | TRBV5-1 | CASSLSGTWETQYF | TGCGCCAGCAGCTTGTCTGGGACTTGGGAGACCCAGTACTTC
NA | NA | TRBJ2-1 | TRBV5-1 | CASSFGGLEQFF | TGCGCCAGCAGCTTTGGGGGGCTGGAGCAGTTCTTC
many | TRBD2 | TRBJ2-3 | TRBV28 | CASSEDWREGDTQYF | TGTGCCAGCAGTGAGGACTGGCGGGAGGGAGATACGCAGTATTTT
many | NA | TRBJ2-1 | TRBV9 | CASSARDFRSNEQFF | TGTGCCAGCAGCGCCAGGGACTTCCGTAGCAATGAGCAGTTCTTC
many | NA | TRBJ2-5 | TRBV9 | CASSVEPAGGQETQYF | TGTGCCAGCAGCGTAGAGCCAGCCGGGGGCCAAGAGACCCAGTACTTC
few | TRBD2 | TRBJ2-5 | TRBV6-1 | CASGRLAGVQETQYF | TGTGCCAGCGGGAGACTAGCGGGGGTCCAAGAGACCCAGTACTTC
few | TRBD1 | TRBJ2-5 | TRBV4-3 | CASSQELDRGTETQYF | TGCGCCAGCAGCCAAGAACTTGACAGGGGAACAGAGACCCAGTACTTC
many | NA | TRBJ1-2 | TRBV28 | CASSLGAANYGYTF | TGTGCCAGCAGTTTAGGGGCAGCTAACTATGGCTACACCTTC
many | NA | TRBJ2-7 | TRBV7-6 | CASTPGGGFYEQYF | TGTGCCAGCACCCCAGGGGGGGGCTTTTACGAGCAGTACTTC
NA | TRBD2 | TRBJ2-3 | TRBV4-3 | CASSQGSGASSTDTQYF | TGCGCCAGCAGCCAGGGTAGCGGGGCCTCTAGCACAGATACGCAGTATTTT
many | NA | TRBJ2-7 | TRBV20-1 | CSSTNRYEQYF | TGCAGTTCAACCAACCGCTACGAGCAGTACTTC
NA | NA | TRBJ1-1 | TRBV14 | CASSQDPDIGAFF | TGTGCCAGCAGCCAAGATCCCGACATTGGGGCTTTCTTT
many | NA | TRBJ2-7 | TRBV10-2 | CASTPTVGGSSYEQYF | TGCGCCAGCACCCCAACGGTAGGGGGGAGCTCCTACGAGCAGTACTTC
few | TRBD1 | TRBJ1-5 | TRBV7-2 | CASSLSTGVSNQPQHF | TGTGCCAGCAGCTTGTCCACAGGGGTGAGCAATCAGCCCCAGCATTTT
many | TRBD2 | TRBJ2-1 | TRBV9 | CASSVATAGESQFF | TGTGCCAGCAGCGTAGCTACGGCGGGAGAATCTCAGTTCTTC
few | NA | TRBJ1-1 | TRBV24-1 | CATSDFYSLLGNTEAFF | TGTGCCACCAGTGATTTTTACAGCCTTCTGGGGAACACTGAAGCTTTCTTT
NA | NA | TRBJ1-4 | TRBV10-3 | CAISRGGEKLFF | TGTGCCATCAGCCGTGGAGGGGAAAAACTGTTTTTT
few | NA | TRBJ1-2 | TRBV6-1 | CASMSWDSYGYTF | TGTGCCAGCATGAGTTGGGACTCCTATGGCTACACCTTC
few | TRBD1 | TRBJ1-1 | TRBV10-3 | CAISPGQGQTEAFF | TGTGCCATCAGCCCGGGACAGGGGCAAACTGAAGCTTTCTTT
NA | TRBD2 | TRBJ2-5 | TRBV20-1 | CSARPTGTSGIGETQYF | TGCAGTGCTAGACCCACCGGGACTAGCGGGATAGGAGAGACCCAGTACTTC
few | NA | TRBJ2-3 | TRBV12-3/TRBV12-4 | CASSPDRTGNTQYF | TGTGCCAGCAGTCCCGACAGGACGGGGAATACGCAGTATTTT
many | NA | TRBJ2-7 | TRBV7-2 | CASSLAPGTYEQYF | TGTGCCAGCAGCTTAGCTCCAGGGACCTACGAGCAGTACTTC
few | NA | TRBJ2-1 | TRBV27 | CASSRDINEQFF | TGTGCCAGCAGTCGGGACATCAATGAGCAGTTCTTC
many | TRBD1 | TRBJ1-1 | TRBV2 | CASRIWDRNTEAFF | TGTGCCAGCAGGATATGGGACAGGAACACTGAAGCTTTCTTT
NA | NA | TRBJ2-1 | TRBV12-3/TRBV12-4 | CASSLAFPEQFF | TGTGCCAGCAGTTTAGCCTTCCCCGAGCAGTTCTTC
NA | TRBD2 | TRBJ2-1 | TRBV29-1 | CSGGGAGVRYNEQFF | TGCAGCGGGGGGGGAGCGGGAGTCCGCTACAATGAGCAGTTCTTC
NA | NA | TRBJ2-2 | TRBV7-2 | CASSLGVFGELFF | TGTGCCAGCAGCTTAGGGGTGTTCGGGGAGCTGTTTTTT
NA | NA | TRBJ2-1 | TRBV4-1 | CASRERILSYNEQFF | TGCGCCAGCAGAGAGCGGATCCTCTCCTACAATGAGCAGTTCTTC
NA | TRBD1 | TRBJ1-6 | TRBV11-2 | CASSPRSGQESGSLHF | TGTGCCAGCAGCCCAAGATCCGGACAGGAATCGGGGTCCCTCCACTTT
NA | TRBD1 | TRBJ2-1 | TRBV10-3 | CAISDSGTGHSYNEQFF | TGTGCCATCAGTGATTCCGGGACAGGGCACTCCTACAATGAGCAGTTCTTC